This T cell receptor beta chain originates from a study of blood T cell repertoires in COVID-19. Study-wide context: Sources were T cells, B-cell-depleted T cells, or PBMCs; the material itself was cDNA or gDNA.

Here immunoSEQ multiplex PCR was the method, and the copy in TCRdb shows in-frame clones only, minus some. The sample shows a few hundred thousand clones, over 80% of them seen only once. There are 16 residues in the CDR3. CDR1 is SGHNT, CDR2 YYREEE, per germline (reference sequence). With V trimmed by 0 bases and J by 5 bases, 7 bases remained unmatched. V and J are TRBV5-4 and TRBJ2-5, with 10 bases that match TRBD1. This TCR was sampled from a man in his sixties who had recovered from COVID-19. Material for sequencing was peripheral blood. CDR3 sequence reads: CASSLEGTGARETQYF. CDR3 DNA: TGTGCCAGCAGCTTGGAAGGGACAGGGGCGCGGGAGACCCAGTACTTC.